The next 24 T cell receptor beta chains were all read from a single sample in a study of T-cell reconstitution after alpha-beta-depleted transplantation in children. Unique molecular identifiers were incorporated when the TCRbeta library was constructed. TCRdb reprocessed the PCR reads with MiXCR, giving one entry per CDR3 protein. Counted here are about 640,000 distinct CDR3 sequences, 16% occurring once; the ten biggest clones make up under 1.2%. The starting material was PBMCs from the stem cell graft donor, obtained from the stem cell graft. The receptors originated from a human donor who donated a stem cell graft to a child with acute myeloid leukemia.

This clonotype occurred a few times. V usage is TRBV27 and J usage is TRBJ1-1; D call uncertain. Trimming left V 3 bases short and J 5 bases short, with 16 bases between. The germline V gene encodes CDR1 MNHEY and CDR2 SMNVEV (reference sequence). The CDR3 covers 15 residues. In DNA, the CDR3 is TGTGCCAGCAGTTTGGGCGTGGCCTTTGGTACTGAAGCTTTCTTT. It encodes CASSLGVAFGTEAFF.

There are many counts of this clonotype. This chain connects TRBV20-1 to TRBJ2-7; no firm D call. Trimming removed 0 bases at V and 2 bases at J, with 17 bases between. This CDR3 spans 16 amino acids. The germline CDR1 and CDR2 sequences are DFQATT and SNEGSKA (reference sequence). CDR3 sequence reads: CSARDIGRNITYEQYV. The CDR3 DNA reads as TGCAGTGCTAGAGATATAGGAAGGAACATAACCTACGAGCAGTACGTC.

Many counts were recorded for this clonotype. The V and J genes are TRBV20-1 and TRBJ1-1; D might be TRBD1 (5 bases). Germline values: CDR1 DFQATT, CDR2 SNEGSKA (reference sequence). The V gene lost 6 bases and the J gene lost 5 bases, with 10 bases spanning the gap. The CDR3 is 11 residues long. The DNA for the CDR3 is TGCAGTGCCGGGGGTACGACTGAAGCTTTCTTT. It yields the protein CSAGGTTEAFF.

The chain links TRBV5-1 to TRBJ2-2; perhaps TRBD2 as D (5 bases). CDR1 SGHRS and CDR2 YFSETQ come from the germline V gene. Trimming removed 7 bases from V and 4 bases from J, with 5 bases in between. The CDR3 consists of 11 residues. Here the CDR3 reads CASAGTGELFF. CDR3 in DNA: TGCGCCAGCGCGGGCACCGGGGAGCTGTTTTTT.

This chain uses TRBV7-9 with TRBJ1-1; D unresolved. Trimming removed 1 base at V and 1 base at J, with 10 bases between. This CDR3 spans 15 amino acids. The germline CDR1 and CDR2 sequences are SEHNR and FQNEAQ (reference sequence). The CDR3 nucleotides are TGTGCCAGCAGCTTAGATCAACAGCAGAACACTGAAGCTTTCTTT. Translating it yields CASSLDQQQNTEAFF.

This chain links TRBV13 with TRBJ2-7; 8 nucleotides match TRBD1. CDR3 length: 17 amino acids. Per germline, CDR1 PRHDT and CDR2 FYEKMQ (reference sequence). Unmatched junction bases numbered 17, after V lost 5 bases and J lost 5 bases. CDR3 DNA: TGTGCCAGCAGCCCGAGAACTCCGGACAGGGAAGTCGACGAGCAGTACTTC. Its protein product is CASSPRTPDREVDEQYF.

This clonotype was recorded at least ten times. The rearrangement joins TRBV29-1 to TRBJ2-5; TRBD1 aligns across 10 bases. V was pared by 6 bases and J by 3 bases, with 4 bases of the junction left unmatched. The CDR3 totals 13 residues. The germline gives CDR1 SQVTM, CDR2 ANQGSEA. The DNA for the CDR3 is TGCAGCGTCCTCGGGACAGGGGAAGAGACCCAGTACTTC. Its translation: CSVLGTGEETQYF.

There are a few counts of this clonotype. The gene calls are TRBV7-9 and TRBJ2-3; D remains unclear. This CDR3 has 12 amino acids. The V and J ends lost 8 bases and 4 bases respectively, with 10 bases between them. Germline CDR1 is SEHNR and CDR2 is FQNEAQ (reference sequence). The CDR3: CASALISDTQYF. As DNA, the CDR3 is TGTGCCAGCGCGCTTATCTCAGATACGCAGTATTTT.

The table lists this clonotype with a few counts. The chain is built from TRBV24-1 and TRBJ1-1; D unresolved. Trimming shortened V by 4 bases and J by 7 bases, and 9 bases separated the two germline ends. This CDR3 contains 12 residues. CDR1 and CDR2 from the germline V gene are KGHDR and SFDVKD. This CDR3 reads CATSDSGIEAFF. In DNA form, the CDR3 reads TGTGCCACCAGTGACTCCGGGATTGAAGCTTTCTTT.

The chain joins TRBV20-1 to TRBJ2-3; a weak D match, TRBD1 (7 bases). Germline V gene sequence: CDR1 DFQATT, CDR2 SNEGSKA (reference sequence). The V gene lost 4 bases and the J gene lost 2 bases, with 16 bases spanning the gap. The CDR3 runs 15 residues. The CDR3 loop reads CSATSRGTVTDTQYF. DNA of the CDR3: TGCAGTGCTACCTCCCGCGGGACAGTCACAGATACGCAGTATTTT.

Ten or more counts support this clonotype. V and J are TRBV5-1 and TRBJ1-2, with D perhaps matching TRBD1 (5 bases). V dropped 2 bases and J dropped 5 bases, with 10 bases sitting between them. Germline CDR1 SGHRS, CDR2 YFSETQ. This CDR3 spans 13 amino acids. The CDR3 DNA sequence: TGCGCCAGCAGCTTCGGGGGATATTATGGCTACACCTTC. Translation gives CASSFGGYYGYTF.

The sample holds many counts of this clonotype. The chain links TRBV7-2 to TRBJ2-7; D possibly corresponds to TRBD1 (6 bases). V was clipped by 1 base and J by 4 bases, with 11 bases between them. Germline CDR1 and CDR2: SGHTA and FQGNSA. The CDR3 has 14 amino acids. The CDR3 sequence: CASSLGQGKYEQYF. The CDR3 DNA reads TGTGCCAGCAGCTTAGGGCAGGGGAAATACGAGCAGTACTTC. The whole variable domain, remainder taken from reference TRBV7-2 and TRBJ2-7, is GAGVSQSPSNKVTEKGKDVELRCDPISGHTALYWYRQSLGQGLEFLIYFQGNSAPDKSGLPSDRFSAERTGGSVSTLTIQRTQQEDSAVYLCASSLGQGKYEQYFGPGTRLTVT.

This clonotype was recorded at least ten times. The chain uses TRBV12-3 or TRBV12-4 and TRBJ2-7; 7 nucleotides match TRBD1. The CDR3 has 15 residues. Unmatched junction bases numbered 7, after V lost 5 bases and J lost 0 bases. The CDR3 sequence: CASSPDRVPSYEQYF. Here the CDR3 DNA reads TGTGCCAGCAGTCCAGACAGGGTGCCCTCCTACGAGCAGTACTTC.

As for this clonotype: No conserved phenylalanine or tryptophan ends this CDR3, so it is likely a read error. This CDR3 is CASSPQAGNQPQHL. Here the CDR3 DNA reads TGTGCCAGCAGTCCTCAAGCGGGTAATCAGCCCCAGCATCTC. V and J are TRBV12-3 or TRBV12-4 and TRBJ1-5, with D hard to call. This CDR3 spans 14 amino acids. V dropped 5 bases and J dropped 4 bases, with 12 bases sitting between them.

This clonotype showed up many times. The chain couples TRBV6-5 to TRBJ2-1, with 10 bases aligning to TRBD1. J was trimmed by 7 bases and V by 0 bases; bases with no gene match: 15. Germline values: CDR1 MNHEY, CDR2 SVGAGI. This CDR3 is built from 19 residues. CDR3 in amino acids: CASSYSVLSGQGSLNEQFF. In nucleotides, the CDR3 is TGTGCCAGCAGTTACTCCGTCCTATCGGGACAGGGGTCCCTAAATGAGCAGTTCTTC.

The chain carries TRBV20-1 and TRBJ2-5, with D perhaps assigned TRBD1 or TRBD2 (6 bases each). The germline V gene encodes CDR1 DFQATT and CDR2 SNEGSKA (reference sequence). The CDR3 is made up of 13 amino acids. V was pared by 5 bases and J by 6 bases, with 16 bases between. CDR3 DNA sequence: TGCAGTGCTGGCGGGACAATTGGGCAGACCCAGTACTTC. Protein sequence: CSAGGTIGQTQYF.

The chain employs TRBV18 and TRBJ1-1; D not certain. The V end lost 0 bases, the J end lost 0 bases, and 5 bases lay between the germline ends. Looked up from germline, CDR1 is KGHSH and CDR2 is LQKENI. This CDR3 spans 14 amino acids. The CDR3 protein is CASSPPSVNTEAFF. As DNA, the CDR3 is TGTGCCAGCTCACCACCGTCAGTGAACACTGAAGCTTTCTTT. Drawing the rest from reference TRBV18 and TRBJ1-1, the complete variable domain is NAGVMQNPRHLVRRRGQEARLRCSPMKGHSHVYWYRQLPEEGLKFMVYLQKENIIDESGMPKERFSAEFPKEGPSILRIQQVVRGDSAAYFCASSPPSVNTEAFFGQGTRLTVV.

This sequence joins TRBV25-1 and TRBJ2-3; D is undetermined. V was clipped by 6 bases and J by 2 bases, with 18 bases between them. In germline, CDR1 is MGHDK, CDR2 SYGVNS. This CDR3 comprises 16 residues. DNA for the CDR3: TGTGCCAGCAGGGCAGAAATGGCTATGGACACAGATACGCAGTATTTT. This gives the protein CASRAEMAMDTDTQYF. Supplemented by reference TRBV25-1 and TRBJ2-3, the full variable domain reads EADIYQTPRYLVIGTGKKITLECSQTMGHDKMYWYQQDPGMELHLIHYSYGVNSTEKGDLSSESTVSRIRTEHFPLTLESARPSHTSQYLCASRAEMAMDTDTQYFGPGTRLTVL.

Comment on this clonotype: The junction and the germline gene differ at one end; a read error may be behind it. This chain uses TRBV12-3 or TRBV12-4 with TRBJ2-1; TRBD2 aligns across 11 bases. This CDR3 has 17 amino acids. For the CDR3, the DNA is TGTGCCAGAAGTTTGGCTAGCGGGGGGAGCTCCTACAATGAGCAGTTCTTC. Encoded protein: CARSLASGGSSYNEQFF.

This clonotype came up many times. V gene TRBV29-1 combines with J gene TRBJ1-3; no clear D. The V and J ends lost 4 bases and 0 bases respectively, with 10 bases between them. CDR1 and CDR2 from the germline V gene are SQVTM and ANQGSEA. The CDR3 consists of 14 residues. This CDR3 reads CSVGSSYSGNTIYF. The DNA of the CDR3 is TGCAGCGTTGGATCCAGTTACTCTGGAAACACCATATATTTT.

Ten or more counts support this clonotype. The chain links TRBV29-1 to TRBJ1-4; D might be TRBD1 (5 bases). Per the germline V gene, CDR1 is SQVTM and CDR2 is ANQGSEA. The CDR3 is 12 amino acids. V lost 4 bases to trimming and J lost 8 bases, with 11 bases between them. The CDR3: CSVAGLREKLFF. CDR3 sequence (DNA): TGCAGCGTTGCAGGGTTGAGGGAAAAACTGTTTTTT.

On this clonotype: Since a much larger clone is just one base distant, this may be a read error. Here the CDR3 DNA reads TGTGCCAGCAGGCCTCCTGGTGAGCAGTTCTTC. Amino acid sequence: CASRPPGEQFF. This chain uses TRBV28 with TRBJ2-1, with D hard to call. CDR1 MDHEN and CDR2 SYDVKM come from the germline V gene. CDR3 length equals 11 residues. V was pared by 6 bases and J by 9 bases, with 9 bases between.

The chain is built from TRBV20-1 and TRBJ2-1; 11 nucleotides agree with TRBD2. CDR1 and CDR2 from the germline V gene are DFQATT and SNEGSKA (reference sequence). The V segment lost 2 bases and the J segment 5 bases; nucleotides outside the gene matches: 8. The CDR3 covers 16 residues. The CDR3 DNA reads TGCAGTGCTAGACGCACTTCGACTAGCGGGGACAATGAGCAGTTCTTC. Translation gives CSARRTSTSGDNEQFF.

This clonotype was counted only a few times. The chain carries TRBV7-2 and TRBJ2-5, with D possibly called TRBD1 or TRBD2 (5 bases each). The CDR3 has 15 residues. V was trimmed by 8 bases and J by 1 base, leaving 17 bases between them. Germline values: CDR1 SGHTA, CDR2 FQGNSA. The CDR3 reads CASEGPGPLQETQYF. The CDR3 coding sequence is TGTGCCAGCGAGGGACCGGGACCTCTCCAAGAGACCCAGTACTTC.